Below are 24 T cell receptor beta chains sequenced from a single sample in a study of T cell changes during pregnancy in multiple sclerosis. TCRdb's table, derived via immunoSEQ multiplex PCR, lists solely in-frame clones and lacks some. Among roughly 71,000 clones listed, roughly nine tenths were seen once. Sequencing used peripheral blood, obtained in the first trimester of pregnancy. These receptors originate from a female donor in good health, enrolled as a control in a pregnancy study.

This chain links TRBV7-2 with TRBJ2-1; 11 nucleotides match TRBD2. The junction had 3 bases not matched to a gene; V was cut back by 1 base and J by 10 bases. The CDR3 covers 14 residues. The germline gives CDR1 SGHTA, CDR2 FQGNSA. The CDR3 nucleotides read TGTGCCAGCAGCTTAGTAGCGGGAGGGGCGGAGCAGTTCTTC. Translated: CASSLVAGGAEQFF. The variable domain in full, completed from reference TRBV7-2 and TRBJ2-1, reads GAGVSQSPSNKVTEKGKDVELRCDPISGHTALYWYRQSLGQGLEFLIYFQGNSAPDKSGLPSDRFSAERTGGSVSTLTIQRTQQEDSAVYLCASSLVAGGAEQFFGPGTRLTVL.

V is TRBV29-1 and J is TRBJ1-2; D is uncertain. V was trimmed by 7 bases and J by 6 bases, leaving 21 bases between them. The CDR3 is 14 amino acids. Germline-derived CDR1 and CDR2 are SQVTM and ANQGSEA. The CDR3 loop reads CSAQFGGKSDGYTF. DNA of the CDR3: TGCAGCGCCCAATTCGGAGGGAAGAGTGATGGCTACACCTTC.

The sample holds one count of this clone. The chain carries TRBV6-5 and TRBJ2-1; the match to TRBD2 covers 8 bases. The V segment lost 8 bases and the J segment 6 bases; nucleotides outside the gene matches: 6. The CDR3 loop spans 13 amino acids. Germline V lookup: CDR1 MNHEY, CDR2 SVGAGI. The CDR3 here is CASGAGAANEQFF. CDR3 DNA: TGTGCCAGCGGAGCGGGGGCTGCCAATGAGCAGTTCTTC.

CDR3 amino acids: CASSAGLALFF. The DNA of the CDR3 is TGTGCCAGCAGCGCGGGACTTGCTCTGTTTTTT. This chain connects TRBV9 to TRBJ1-4, with D possibly being TRBD1 (5 bases). The CDR3 sequence is 11 residues long. V was clipped by 3 bases and J by 14 bases, with 11 bases between them. Germline V gene sequence: CDR1 SGDLS, CDR2 YYNGEE.

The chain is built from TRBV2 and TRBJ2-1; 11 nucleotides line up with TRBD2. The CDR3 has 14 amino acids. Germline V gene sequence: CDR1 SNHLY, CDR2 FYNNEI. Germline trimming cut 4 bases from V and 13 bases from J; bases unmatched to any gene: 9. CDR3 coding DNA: TGTGCCAGCAGTGCGAGACTAGCGGGGCCTCCTCAGTTCTTC. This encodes CASSARLAGPPQFF.

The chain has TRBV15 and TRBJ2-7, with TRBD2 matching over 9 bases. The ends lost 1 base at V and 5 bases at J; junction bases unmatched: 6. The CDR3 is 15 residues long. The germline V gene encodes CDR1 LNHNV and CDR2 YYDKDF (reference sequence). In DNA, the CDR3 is TGTGCCACCAGCAGAGGGGGACTAGCTTTCCACGAGCAGTACTTC. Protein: CATSRGGLAFHEQYF. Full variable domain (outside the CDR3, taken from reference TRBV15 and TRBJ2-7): DAMVIQNPRYQVTQFGKPVTLSCSQTLNHNVMYWYQQKSSQAPKLLFHYYDKDFNNEADTPDNFQSRRPNTSFCFLDIRSPGLGDTAMYLCATSRGGLAFHEQYFGPGTRLTVT.

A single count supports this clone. DNA of the CDR3: TGTGCCAGCAGTGGGGGGGGACCGAACACTGAAGCTTTCTTT. Residues: CASSGGGPNTEAFF. The chain employs TRBV6-1 and TRBJ1-1, with D perhaps TRBD1 (5 bases). The germline gives CDR1 MNHNS, CDR2 SASEGT. V lost 4 bases, J lost 1 base, and 10 bases lay in between. The CDR3 runs to 14 residues.

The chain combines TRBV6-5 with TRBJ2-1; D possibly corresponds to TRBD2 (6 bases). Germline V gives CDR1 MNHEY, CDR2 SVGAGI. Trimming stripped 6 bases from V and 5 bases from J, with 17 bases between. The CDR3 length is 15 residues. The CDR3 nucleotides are TGTGCCAGCAGAAGACCGGGGCCGGGAGACAATGAGCAGTTCTTC. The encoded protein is CASRRPGPGDNEQFF.

The CDR3 reads CASSSTAGGRLREQYF. DNA of the CDR3: TGTGCCAGCAGCTCAACTGCAGGGGGCAGATTGAGAGAGCAGTACTTC. The genes are TRBV11-2 and TRBJ2-7; 8 bases fit TRBD1. This CDR3 comprises 16 residues. Trimming at V came to 4 bases and at J to 7 bases, leaving 15 bases not matched to a gene. Germline CDR1 and CDR2: SGHAT and FQNNGV.

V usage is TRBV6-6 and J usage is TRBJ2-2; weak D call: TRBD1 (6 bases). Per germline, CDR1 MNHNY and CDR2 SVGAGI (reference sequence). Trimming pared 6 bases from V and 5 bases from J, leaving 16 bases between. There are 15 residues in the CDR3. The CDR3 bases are TGTGCCAGCAGCCGAGACAGGAGGTTGACCGGGGAGCTGTTTTTT. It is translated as CASSRDRRLTGELFF.

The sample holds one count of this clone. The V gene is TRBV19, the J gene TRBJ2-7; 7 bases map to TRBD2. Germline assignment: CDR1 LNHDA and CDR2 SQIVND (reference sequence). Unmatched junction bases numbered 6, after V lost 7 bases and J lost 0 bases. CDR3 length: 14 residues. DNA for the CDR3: TGTGCCAGTATGCAGCGGGGACTCTCCTACGAGCAGTACTTC. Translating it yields CASMQRGLSYEQYF.

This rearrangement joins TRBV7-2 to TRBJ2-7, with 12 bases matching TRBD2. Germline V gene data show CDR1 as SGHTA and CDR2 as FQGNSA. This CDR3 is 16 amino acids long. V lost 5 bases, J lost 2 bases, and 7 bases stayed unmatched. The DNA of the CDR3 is TGTGCCAGCAGCCGCCGGCTAGCGGGGGGGACCTACGAGCAGTACTTC. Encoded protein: CASSRRLAGGTYEQYF. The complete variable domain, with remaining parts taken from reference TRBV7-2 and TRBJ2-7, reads GAGVSQSPSNKVTEKGKDVELRCDPISGHTALYWYRQSLGQGLEFLIYFQGNSAPDKSGLPSDRFSAERTGGSVSTLTIQRTQQEDSAVYLCASSRRLAGGTYEQYFGPGTRLTVT.

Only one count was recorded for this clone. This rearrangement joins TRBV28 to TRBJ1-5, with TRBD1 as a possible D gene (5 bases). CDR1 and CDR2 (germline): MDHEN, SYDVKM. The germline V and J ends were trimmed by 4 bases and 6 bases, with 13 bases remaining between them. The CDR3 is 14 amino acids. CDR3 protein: CASSYRVGGQPQHF. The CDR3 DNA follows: TGTGCCAGCAGTTACCGGGTCGGGGGTCAGCCCCAGCATTTT.

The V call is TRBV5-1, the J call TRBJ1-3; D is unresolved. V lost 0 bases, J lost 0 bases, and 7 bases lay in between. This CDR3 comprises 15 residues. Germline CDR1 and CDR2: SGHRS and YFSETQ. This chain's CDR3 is CASSLAAGSGNTIYF. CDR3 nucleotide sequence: TGCGCCAGCAGCTTGGCTGCGGGCTCTGGAAACACCATATATTTT.

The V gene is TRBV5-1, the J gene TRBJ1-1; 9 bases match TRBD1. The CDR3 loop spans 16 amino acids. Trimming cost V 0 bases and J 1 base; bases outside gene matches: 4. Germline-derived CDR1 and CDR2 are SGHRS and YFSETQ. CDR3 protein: CASSLDRGQGNTEAFF. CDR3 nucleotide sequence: TGCGCCAGCAGCTTGGATAGGGGACAGGGGAACACTGAAGCTTTCTTT.

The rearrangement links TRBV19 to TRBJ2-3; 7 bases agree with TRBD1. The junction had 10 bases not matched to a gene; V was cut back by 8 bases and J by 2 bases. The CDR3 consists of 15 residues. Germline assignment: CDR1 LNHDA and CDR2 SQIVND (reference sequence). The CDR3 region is CASSRVGTATDTQYF. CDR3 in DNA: TGTGCCAGTTCGCGTGTCGGGACAGCCACAGATACGCAGTATTTT.

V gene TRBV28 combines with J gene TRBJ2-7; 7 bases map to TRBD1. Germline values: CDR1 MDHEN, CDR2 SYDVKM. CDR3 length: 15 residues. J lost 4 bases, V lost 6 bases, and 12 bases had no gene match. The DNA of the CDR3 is TGTGCCAGCAGCATAGACAGGGTAAAGTTTTACGAGCAGTACTTC. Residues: CASSIDRVKFYEQYF.

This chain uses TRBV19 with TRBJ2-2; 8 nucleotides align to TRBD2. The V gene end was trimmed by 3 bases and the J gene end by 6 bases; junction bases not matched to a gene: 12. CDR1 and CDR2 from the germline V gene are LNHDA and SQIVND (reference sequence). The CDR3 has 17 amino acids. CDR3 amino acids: CASSISRAGLGAGELFF. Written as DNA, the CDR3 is TGTGCCAGTAGTATTTCACGCGCGGGACTAGGGGCCGGGGAGCTGTTTTTT. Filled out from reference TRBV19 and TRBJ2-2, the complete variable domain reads DGGITQSPKYLFRKEGQNVTLSCEQNLNHDAMYWYRQDPGQGLRLIYYSQIVNDFQKGDIAEGYSVSREKKESFPLTVTSAQKNPTAFYLCASSISRAGLGAGELFFGEGSRLTVL.

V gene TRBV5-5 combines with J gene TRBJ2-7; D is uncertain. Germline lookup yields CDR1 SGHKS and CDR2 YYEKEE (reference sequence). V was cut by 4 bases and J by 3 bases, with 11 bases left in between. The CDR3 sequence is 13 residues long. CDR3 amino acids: CASSHLPGYEQYF. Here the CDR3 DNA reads TGTGCCAGCAGCCACCTTCCGGGCTACGAGCAGTACTTC. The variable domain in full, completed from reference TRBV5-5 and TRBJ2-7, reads DAGVTQSPTHLIKTRGQQVTLRCSPISGHKSVSWYQQVLGQGPQFIFQYYEKEERGRGNFPDRFSARQFPNYSSELNVNALLLGDSALYLCASSHLPGYEQYFGPGTRLTVT.

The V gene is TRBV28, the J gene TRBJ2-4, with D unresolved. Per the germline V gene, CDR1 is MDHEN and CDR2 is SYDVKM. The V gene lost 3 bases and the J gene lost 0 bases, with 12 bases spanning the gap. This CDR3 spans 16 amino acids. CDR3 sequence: CASSLTVDLAKNIQYF. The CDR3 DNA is TGTGCCAGCAGTTTGACTGTTGACCTAGCCAAAAACATTCAGTACTTC. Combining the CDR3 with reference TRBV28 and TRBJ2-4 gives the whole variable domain DVKVTQSSRYLVKRTGEKVFLECVQDMDHENMFWYRQDPGLGLRLIYFSYDVKMKEKGDIPEGYSVSREKKERFSLILESASTNQTSMYLCASSLTVDLAKNIQYFGAGTRLSVL.

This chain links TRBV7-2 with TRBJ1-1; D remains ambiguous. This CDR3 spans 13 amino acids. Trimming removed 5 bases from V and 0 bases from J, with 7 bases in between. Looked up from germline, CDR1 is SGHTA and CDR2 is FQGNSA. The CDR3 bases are TGTGCCAGCAGCACAAGAATGAACACTGAAGCTTTCTTT. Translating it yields CASSTRMNTEAFF.

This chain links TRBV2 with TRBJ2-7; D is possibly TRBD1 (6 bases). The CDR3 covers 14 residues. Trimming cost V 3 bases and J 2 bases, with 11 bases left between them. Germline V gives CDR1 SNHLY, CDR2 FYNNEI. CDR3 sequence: CASSDPGQTYEQYF. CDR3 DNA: TGTGCCAGCAGTGACCCCGGACAGACCTACGAGCAGTACTTC.

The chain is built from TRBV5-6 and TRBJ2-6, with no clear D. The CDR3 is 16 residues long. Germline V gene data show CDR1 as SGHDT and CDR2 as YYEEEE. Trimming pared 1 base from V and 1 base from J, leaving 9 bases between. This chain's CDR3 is CASSLSVSSGANVLTF. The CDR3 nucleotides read TGTGCCAGCAGCTTGTCTGTGAGTTCTGGGGCCAACGTCCTGACTTTC. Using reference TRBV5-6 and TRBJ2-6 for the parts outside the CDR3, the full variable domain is DAGVTQSPTHLIKTRGQQVTLRCSPKSGHDTVSWYQQALGQGPQFIFQYYEEEERQRGNFPDRFSGHQFPNYSSELNVNALLLGDSALYLCASSLSVSSGANVLTFGAGSRLTVL.

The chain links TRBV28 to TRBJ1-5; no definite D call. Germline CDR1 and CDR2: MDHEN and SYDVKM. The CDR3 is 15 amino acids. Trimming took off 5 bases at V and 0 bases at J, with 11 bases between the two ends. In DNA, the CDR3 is TGTGCCAGCAGTCCCGACATTTATAGCAATCAGCCCCAGCATTTT. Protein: CASSPDIYSNQPQHF.